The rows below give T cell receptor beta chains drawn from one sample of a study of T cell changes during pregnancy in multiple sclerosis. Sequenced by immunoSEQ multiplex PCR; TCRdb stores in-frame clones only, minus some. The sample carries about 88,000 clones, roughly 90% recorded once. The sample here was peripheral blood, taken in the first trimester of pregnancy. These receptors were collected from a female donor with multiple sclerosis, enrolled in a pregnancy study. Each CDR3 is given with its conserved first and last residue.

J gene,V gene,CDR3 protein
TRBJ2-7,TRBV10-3,CAIRSSQGTGGYEQYF
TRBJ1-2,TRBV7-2,CASSLDNRGNYGYTF
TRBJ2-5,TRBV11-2,CASSFPGQGIQTQYF
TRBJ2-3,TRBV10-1,CASSETSGRADTQYF
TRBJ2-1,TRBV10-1,CASSERTSGGRYNEQFF
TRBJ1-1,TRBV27,CASTSPGRGTEAFF
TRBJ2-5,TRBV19,CASSMRASYQETQYF
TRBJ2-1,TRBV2,CASTGQGSYNEQFF
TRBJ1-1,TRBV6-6,CASRGDRAKTEAFF
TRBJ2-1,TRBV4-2,CASSPGGSSYNEQFF
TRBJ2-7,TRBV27,CASSLSFGAYEQYF
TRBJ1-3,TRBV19,CASSMGAGQAYF
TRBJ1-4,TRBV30,CAWSAGSGPGF
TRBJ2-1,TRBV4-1,CASISDPGTSGRSEQFF
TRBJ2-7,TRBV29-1,CSVVGRALQYF
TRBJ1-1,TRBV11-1,CASSPGGGGNTEAFF
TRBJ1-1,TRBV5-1,CASRSGMNTEAFF
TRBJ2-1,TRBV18,CASSLGTGVYNEQFF
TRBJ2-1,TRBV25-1,CASSLTGEQFF
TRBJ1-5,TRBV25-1,CASKQGGDSNQPQHF
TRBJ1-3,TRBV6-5,CASSIRGSGNTIYF
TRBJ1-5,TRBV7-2,CASSLWGPGTNQPQHF
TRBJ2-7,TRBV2,CASSGDSYEQYF
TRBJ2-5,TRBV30,CAWSVRGKKTQYF
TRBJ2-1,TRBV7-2,CASSLVGGTAYNEQFF
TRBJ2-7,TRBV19,CASSIAYSNYEQYF
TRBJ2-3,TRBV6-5,CASSRLVTDTQYF
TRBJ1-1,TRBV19,CASTIQAEAFF
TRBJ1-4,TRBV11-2,CASSPQQGWGEKLFF
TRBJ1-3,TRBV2,CASQTDGNTIYF
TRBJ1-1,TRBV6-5,CASSSFTEAFF
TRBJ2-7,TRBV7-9,CASSFDRVKEQYF
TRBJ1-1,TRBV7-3,CASSLQALSDSEAFF
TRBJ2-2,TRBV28,CASRIRGLNTGELFF
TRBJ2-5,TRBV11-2,CASSFSGREGETQYF
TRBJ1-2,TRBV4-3,CASSQELSRVNYGYTF
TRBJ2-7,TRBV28,CASSSPLSEQYF
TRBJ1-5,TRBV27,CASSLQGQQPQHF
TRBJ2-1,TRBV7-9,CASSLAHTSGSDSEQFF
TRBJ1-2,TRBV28,CASSGLYGYTF
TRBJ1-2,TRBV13,CASSLAVINYGYTF